A single sample is the source of the 10 T cell receptor beta chains below, sequenced in a study of shared clonotypes between healthy human individuals. Sequenced by immunoSEQ multiplex PCR; TCRdb stores in-frame clones only, minus some. The sample shows about 1.1 million clones, 75% to 85% of them seen only once. The sample consisted of memory CD4+ T cells from PBMCs. This sample's subset: CD45RA-negative fraction. The receptor source for this set is a young man in good health. Some clones in this sample may be carry-over from other donors' samples.

The CDR3 loop reads CASSAAGTPDYEQYF. CDR3 sequence (DNA): TGTGCCAGCAGCGCGGCCGGGACACCAGACTACGAGCAGTACTTC. The V gene is TRBV11-2, the J gene TRBJ2-7, with D perhaps matching TRBD1 (6 bases). This CDR3 has 15 residues. V was pared by 5 bases and J by 3 bases, with 17 bases between. Germline V lookup: CDR1 SGHAT, CDR2 FQNNGV.

This sequence joins TRBV6-1 and TRBJ2-2, with 7 positions matching TRBD1. V was clipped by 6 bases and J by 6 bases; unmatched bases: 1. The CDR3 sequence is 12 residues long. Germline CDR1 MNHNS, CDR2 SASEGT. The CDR3 is CASRDRPGELFF. DNA for the CDR3: TGTGCCAGCAGGGACAGGCCCGGGGAGCTGTTTTTT.

The chain has TRBV27 and TRBJ1-1; D gene uncertain. Trimming removed 1 base at V and 1 base at J, with 19 bases between. Germline lookup yields CDR1 MNHEY and CDR2 SMNVEV (reference sequence). This CDR3 is built from 18 residues. The CDR3 coding sequence is TGTGCCAGCAGTTTATTCTGGGATCGGAGTATTAAGAACACTGAAGCTTTCTTT. This translates into CASSLFWDRSIKNTEAFF.

The gene calls are TRBV7-7 and TRBJ2-2, with 7 bases fitting TRBD1. Looked up from germline, CDR1 is SSHAT and CDR2 is FNYEAQ (reference sequence). Losses at the gene ends were 1 base for V and 4 bases for J; bases not matched to a gene: 0. The CDR3 totals 14 residues. The CDR3 bases are TGTGCCAGCAGCTTAGGACAGGGCACCGGGGAGCTGTTTTTT. Amino acids: CASSLGQGTGELFF.

The gene calls are TRBV7-2 and TRBJ2-1, with D unresolved. CDR1 is SGHTA and CDR2 is FQGNSA in the germline V gene. The V end was cut by 6 bases, the J end by 0 bases, with 12 bases between. This CDR3 has 15 residues. The CDR3 DNA reads as TGTGCCAGCAGTGGGTCTGTCGCCTCCTACAATGAGCAGTTCTTC. As protein: CASSGSVASYNEQFF.

The count of this clone is one. The CDR3 nucleotides read TGTGCCAGCAGCTTAGTAATCGGCTACGAGCAGTACTTC. Translated, it gives CASSLVIGYEQYF. The chain recombines TRBV7-2 with TRBJ2-7; D gene unclear. The CDR3 is 13 amino acids. From germline, CDR1 is SGHTA and CDR2 FQGNSA. Between the trimmed V and J ends, which lost 1 base and 3 bases, there was a span of 7 bases.

The chain has TRBV9 and TRBJ2-3; 12 positions match TRBD2. The junction had 5 bases not matched to a gene; V was cut back by 8 bases and J by 1 base. Germline CDR1 reads SGDLS; CDR2 reads YYNGEE. This CDR3 has 15 amino acids. The CDR3 loop reads CASGLAGTGTDTQYF. The CDR3, as DNA: TGTGCCAGTGGACTAGCGGGAACTGGCACAGATACGCAGTATTTT.

Comments on this clone: Other DNA sequences in the sample encode the same CDR3. The V and J genes are TRBV7-6 and TRBJ2-5; possible D gene TRBD1, 6 bases. Trimming pared 0 bases from V and 4 bases from J, leaving 6 bases between. CDR3 size: 13 residues. In germline, CDR1 is SGHVS, CDR2 FNYEAQ. In nucleotides, the CDR3 is TGTGCCAGCAGCTTAGCAGGGGGAGAGACCCAGTACTTC. Translating it yields CASSLAGGETQYF.

About this clone itself: The sample carries other DNA sequences with the same CDR3. J is TRBJ2-2 and V is TRBV5-1, with no clear D. The V gene lost 2 bases and the J gene lost 4 bases, with 9 bases spanning the gap. The CDR3 runs 14 residues. Germline V CDR1 and CDR2: SGHRS, YFSETQ. The CDR3 coding sequence is TGCGCCAGCAGCTTATCGGTCTCCACCGGGGAGCTGTTTTTT. The encoded protein is CASSLSVSTGELFF.

The V gene is TRBV5-1, the J gene TRBJ2-4; D gene uncertain. V was cut by 0 bases and J by 3 bases, with 7 bases left in between. The CDR3 consists of 14 residues. Germline-derived CDR1 and CDR2 are SGHRS and YFSETQ. The CDR3 protein is CASSLALGKNIQYF. CDR3 DNA: TGCGCCAGCAGCTTGGCGCTCGGCAAAAACATTCAGTACTTC. Full variable domain (remainder filled in from reference TRBV5-1 and TRBJ2-4): KAGVTQTPRYLIKTRGQQVTLSCSPISGHRSVSWYQQTPGQGLQFLFEYFSETQRNKGNFPGRFSGRQFSNSRSEMNVSTLELGDSALYLCASSLALGKNIQYFGAGTRLSVL.